This TCR beta chain is drawn from a study of cytomegalovirus exposure and HLA in healthy donors. Study-wide results and limits: Earlier results showed most TCR beta V segments being productive about 90% or about 30% of the time. Many donors shared some public TCRs, even though most TCR sequences were rare.

To note about this clone: The antigen is undetermined.

With 60 Vbeta and 13 Jbeta primers, the PCR was carried out. Authors' data handling: As a later analysis found, there were 80 million to 90 million unique TCR beta chains, of which roughly 11 million were shared. The protocol was immunoSEQ multiplex PCR, while the TCRdb copy is restricted to in-frame clones and leaves out a portion. That table supplies the V and J calls and clone size; D and trimming were determined from the DNA. The data show about 130,000 clones, roughly 77% seen once. Germline-derived CDR1 and CDR2 are SEHNR and FQNEAQ (reference sequence). V was shortened by 4 bases and J by 7 bases, with 7 bases between the two germline ends. The CDR3 consists of 11 residues. Unrecorded immune exposures were likely, despite nominal health at sampling.

The sequenced material came from PBMCs. The V and J genes are TRBV7-9 and TRBJ1-1; D is unresolved. The source of this sequence is a man younger than 40 in good health and CMV-seronegative. As DNA, the CDR3 is TGTGCCAGCAGCTACTCAGGTGAAGCTTTCTTT. As protein: CASSYSGEAFF.